This T cell receptor (beta chain) is drawn from a study of vaccination effects on CD4 cells after COVID-19. Study as a whole: Antigen-specific CD4+ T cells were first expanded with viral peptide pools by the ViraFEST assay and only then sequenced. Post-vaccine sample collection fell at a median of 72 days after the second dose. Every well housed approximately 2.2 million PBMC, which grew in culture alongside around 10 IU/ml IL-2 and about 10 ug/ml peptides.

Cells that had been cultured for 10 days were the source of isolated CD4+ T cells. Everyone in the study got two shots of either the BNT162b2 or mRNA-1273 vaccine. Days 3 and 7 were when half the medium was replaced with IL-2 medium. The assay was immunoSEQ multiplex PCR, and TCRdb's table has in-frame clones only and misses some. The repertoire includes 40,000 to 50,000 clones, 60% to 75% of them detected once, and 9.5% to 10% sits in the top ten. As to this clone: The antigen is undetermined.

In germline, CDR1 is SGHTA, CDR2 FQGNSA. The germline V and J ends were trimmed by 1 base and 7 bases, with 5 bases remaining between them. CDR3 length: 12 amino acids. The sample in question was CD4+ T cells from PBMCs cultured without peptide, obtained after COVID-19 vaccination. The gene calls are TRBV7-2 and TRBJ2-1, with unresolved D. This sequence originates from a human donor who received a COVID-19 vaccine. In DNA form, the CDR3 reads TGTGCCAGCAGCTTAGTAGTTAATGAGCAGTTCTTC. Protein product: CASSLVVNEQFF.